This TCR beta chain was identified during a study of cytotoxic CD8 clonotypes in ibrutinib-treated CLL. Study background: The response samples were taken once patients had been treated for a median of around eleven months, range 6 to 36.

This CDR3 spans 14 amino acids. The V end lost 3 bases, the J end lost 4 bases, and 15 bases lay between the germline ends. Germline V gives CDR1 SQVTM, CDR2 ANQGSEA. Here immunoSEQ multiplex PCR was the method, and the copy in TCRdb shows in-frame clones only, minus some. The sample lists approximately 60,000 clones; around 60% were seen once. Study-wide results and caveats: Contraction or stability on treatment was seen for public clonotypes, which were uncommon. Clonality was higher at baseline than in age-matched healthy donors and tracked circulating CD8+ T-cell counts.

In regard to this clone: The target antigen is unknown.

This clonotype originated in a human donor with chronic lymphocytic leukemia. The input for sequencing was PBMCs, taken after 24 months of ibrutinib treatment. V usage is TRBV29-1 and J usage is TRBJ1-2, with a possible D match to TRBD1 (5 bases). The CDR3 region has the DNA TGCAGCGTTGACCCCTCGGGGGGTATCTATGGCTACACCTTC. It translates to CSVDPSGGIYGYTF.